The clone carrying this TCR beta chain was seen a few times. The sample comes from a study of ipilimumab plus nivolumab after autologous stem cell transplantation. Overall study context: Patients received a median of roughly 5 ipilimumab and about 8 nivolumab doses.

TCRdb's copy holds only in-frame clones and misses some; the assay was immunoSEQ multiplex PCR. The sample has about 15,000 clones, about three quarters seen once. Germline V gene data show CDR1 as SGHVS and CDR2 as FQNEAQ. The CDR3 covers 13 residues. V was trimmed by 3 bases and J by 3 bases, leaving 9 bases between them. The TCR comes from a male donor with diffuse large B-cell lymphoma. The sequenced sample was PBMCs, obtained in a trial of ipilimumab plus nivolumab as post-transplant consolidation. V gene TRBV7-8 combines with J gene TRBJ2-7; the D is unclear. CDR3 loop: CASSLDRIYEQYF. The DNA of the CDR3 is TGTGCCAGCAGCTTGGACCGAATCTACGAGCAGTACTTC.